The clone carrying this T cell receptor (beta chain) was detected ten times or more. The identical CDR3 is also encoded by other nucleotide sequences in the sample. This sample was taken from a study of blood T cell repertoires in COVID-19. Overall study: The United States, Italy and Spain were the sources of the acute and convalescent COVID-19 samples. T cells, B-cell-depleted T cells, or PBMCs provided the cDNA or gDNA that served as material.

Clones were sequenced by immunoSEQ multiplex PCR, and TCRdb holds only the in-frame ones, with some missing. In the table there are approximately 360,000 clones, 89% of which are singletons. The CDR3 runs 15 residues. Germline V gene sequence: CDR1 MRHNA, CDR2 SNTAGT. Trimming took 0 bases from V and 0 from J; bases not matched to a gene: 0. This TCR derives from a middle-aged man with acute or convalescent COVID-19. The chain joins TRBV6-4 to TRBJ2-3, with 7 positions matching TRBD2. Source material: peripheral blood. Here the CDR3 DNA reads TGTGCCAGCAGTGACTCGGGAGGGAGCACAGATACGCAGTATTTT. This gives the protein CASSDSGGSTDTQYF.